Listed below are T cell receptor beta chains from one sample, sequenced in a study of blood T cell repertoires in COVID-19. Some clones are missing from TCRdb's copy, which holds only in-frame ones; the method was immunoSEQ multiplex PCR. The data contain some 220,000 clones, about 88% of them seen just once; the ten biggest clones take up about 2.6%. The material sequenced was PBMCs or T cells enriched from blood (not recorded which). The receptors derive from a woman under 40 who had recovered from COVID-19. Each CDR3 is given with its conserved first and last residue. Each record gives: V gene, clone size, J gene, D gene, CDR3 protein, CDR3 DNA. D genes are given only for firm matches. Rows may omit the clone size; those that give it use once, few, many or a size class.

v_call: TRBV2
clone_size: -
j_call: TRBJ2-2
d_call: -
cdr3_aa: CASRKGDTNTGELFF
cdr3_nt: TGTGCCAGCAGAAAAGGGGACACCAACACCGGGGAGCTGTTTTTT

v_call: TRBV28
clone_size: -
j_call: TRBJ1-1
d_call: -
cdr3_aa: CASSLLDKNTEAFF
cdr3_nt: TGTGCCAGCAGTTTATTAGATAAGAACACTGAAGCTTTCTTT

v_call: TRBV19
clone_size: -
j_call: TRBJ2-7
d_call: TRBD2
cdr3_aa: CATNSRGESSYEQYF
cdr3_nt: TGTGCCACTAACAGCCGGGGGGAGTCGTCTTACGAGCAGTACTTC

v_call: TRBV7-2
clone_size: -
j_call: TRBJ2-1
d_call: TRBD2
cdr3_aa: CASSLARGNNEQFF
cdr3_nt: TGTGCCAGCAGCTTAGCGCGGGGGAACAATGAGCAGTTCTTC

v_call: TRBV5-4
clone_size: -
j_call: TRBJ2-7
d_call: TRBD2
cdr3_aa: CASSFDSAGGSYEQYF
cdr3_nt: TGTGCCAGCAGCTTTGATTCAGCGGGGGGTTCCTACGAGCAGTACTTC

v_call: TRBV7-9
clone_size: -
j_call: TRBJ2-4
d_call: -
cdr3_aa: CASSSAGDPKNIQYF
cdr3_nt: TGTGCCAGCAGCTCCGCAGGGGATCCCAAAAACATTCAGTACTTC

v_call: TRBV27
clone_size: -
j_call: TRBJ2-2
d_call: -
cdr3_aa: CASSSTGTGELFF
cdr3_nt: TGTGCCAGCAGTTCCACAGGGACCGGGGAGCTGTTTTTT

v_call: TRBV10-3
clone_size: -
j_call: TRBJ2-1
d_call: TRBD2
cdr3_aa: CAISEVLAGEEQFF
cdr3_nt: TGTGCCATCAGTGAGGTACTAGCGGGGGAAGAGCAGTTCTTC

v_call: TRBV11-2
clone_size: once
j_call: TRBJ1-1
d_call: -
cdr3_aa: CASSLGGEDTEAFF
cdr3_nt: TGTGCCAGCAGCTTAGGGGGGGAGGACACTGAAGCTTTCTTT

v_call: TRBV18
clone_size: -
j_call: TRBJ1-6
d_call: -
cdr3_aa: CASSLHKTGPESPLHF
cdr3_nt: TGTGCCAGCTCACTCCACAAGACAGGTCCGGAGTCACCCCTCCACTTT

v_call: TRBV5-1
clone_size: -
j_call: TRBJ1-2
d_call: -
cdr3_aa: CASSPALSNGYTF
cdr3_nt: TGCGCCAGCAGCCCCGCACTCTCCAATGGCTACACCTTC

v_call: TRBV19
clone_size: -
j_call: TRBJ1-6
d_call: -
cdr3_aa: CASSMAGINSPLHF
cdr3_nt: TGTGCCAGTAGTATGGCCGGGATCAATTCACCCCTCCACTTT

v_call: TRBV11-3
clone_size: -
j_call: TRBJ1-5
d_call: -
cdr3_aa: CASSLDQIHYSNQPQHF
cdr3_nt: TGTGCCAGCAGCTTAGATCAGATCCATTATAGCAATCAGCCCCAGCATTTT

v_call: TRBV3-1/TRBV3-2
clone_size: -
j_call: TRBJ2-2
d_call: TRBD2
cdr3_aa: CASSQDRGEVGELFF
cdr3_nt: TGTGCCAGCAGCCAAGATCGGGGGGAGGTCGGGGAGCTGTTTTTT

v_call: TRBV4-1
clone_size: -
j_call: TRBJ2-7
d_call: -
cdr3_aa: CASSQDQAGGEQYF
cdr3_nt: TGCGCCAGCAGCCAAGATCAAGCCGGGGGAGAGCAGTACTTC

v_call: TRBV15
clone_size: -
j_call: TRBJ1-4
d_call: TRBD1
cdr3_aa: CATSSRDRVGEKLFF
cdr3_nt: TGTGCCACCAGCAGTAGGGACAGGGTTGGGGAAAAACTGTTTTTT

v_call: TRBV6-5
clone_size: -
j_call: TRBJ1-1
d_call: -
cdr3_aa: CASSYEARTEAFF
cdr3_nt: TGTGCCAGCAGTTACGAGGCGCGGACTGAAGCTTTCTTT

v_call: TRBV19
clone_size: -
j_call: TRBJ2-1
d_call: -
cdr3_aa: CASSIRGAVYNEQFF
cdr3_nt: TGTGCCAGTAGTATACGGGGGGCTGTCTACAATGAGCAGTTCTTC

v_call: TRBV19
clone_size: -
j_call: TRBJ1-5
d_call: TRBD1
cdr3_aa: CASSIGAGGQPQHF
cdr3_nt: TGTGCCAGTAGTATTGGGGCAGGGGGACAGCCCCAGCATTTT

v_call: TRBV7-9
clone_size: -
j_call: TRBJ2-7
d_call: TRBD1
cdr3_aa: CASSFRDRSSHEQYF
cdr3_nt: TGTGCCAGCAGCTTCCGGGACAGGAGTAGCCACGAGCAGTACTTC

v_call: TRBV7-2
clone_size: -
j_call: TRBJ2-1
d_call: TRBD2
cdr3_aa: CASSVTGTTYNEQFF
cdr3_nt: TGTGCCAGCAGCGTGACCGGGACTACATACAATGAGCAGTTCTTC

v_call: TRBV7-9
clone_size: few
j_call: TRBJ2-3
d_call: TRBD2
cdr3_aa: CASSPSTSGGSTDTQYF
cdr3_nt: TGTGCCAGCAGCCCGTCGACTAGCGGGGGAAGCACAGATACGCAGTATTTT

v_call: TRBV5-4
clone_size: -
j_call: TRBJ1-1
d_call: -
cdr3_aa: CASSLGSGTEAFF
cdr3_nt: TGTGCCAGCAGCTTGGGGTCGGGGACTGAAGCTTTCTTT

v_call: TRBV28
clone_size: -
j_call: TRBJ1-5
d_call: -
cdr3_aa: CASRKDTSNQPQHF
cdr3_nt: TGTGCCAGCAGAAAGGACACTAGCAATCAGCCCCAGCATTTT

v_call: TRBV11-3
clone_size: -
j_call: TRBJ2-6
d_call: -
cdr3_aa: CASSLGDRPSGANVLTF
cdr3_nt: TGTGCCAGCAGCTTAGGTGACAGGCCCTCTGGGGCCAACGTCCTGACTTTC

v_call: TRBV5-1
clone_size: -
j_call: TRBJ1-3
d_call: -
cdr3_aa: CASSAGQGNTIYF
cdr3_nt: TGCGCCAGCAGCGCAGGACAGGGAAACACCATATATTTT

v_call: TRBV27
clone_size: -
j_call: TRBJ1-2
d_call: -
cdr3_aa: CASSLREPNYGYTF
cdr3_nt: TGTGCCAGCAGTTTACGGGAGCCGAACTATGGCTACACCTTC

v_call: TRBV12-5
clone_size: -
j_call: TRBJ2-7
d_call: -
cdr3_aa: CASGLVLSGVRAYEQYF
cdr3_nt: TGTGCTAGTGGTTTGGTACTCTCAGGGGTTCGGGCCTACGAGCAGTACTTC

v_call: TRBV27
clone_size: once
j_call: TRBJ2-6
d_call: -
cdr3_aa: CASTIKQGPGANVLTF
cdr3_nt: TGTGCCAGCACCATCAAGCAGGGGCCTGGGGCCAACGTCCTGACTTTC

v_call: TRBV6-5
clone_size: -
j_call: TRBJ1-2
d_call: TRBD1
cdr3_aa: CASSKPQTGRGYTF
cdr3_nt: TGTGCCAGCAGTAAACCCCAGACAGGGAGAGGCTACACCTTC

v_call: TRBV6-2/TRBV6-3
clone_size: -
j_call: TRBJ1-1
d_call: TRBD1
cdr3_aa: CASSYLIGGSRNTEAFF
cdr3_nt: TGTGCCAGCAGTTACCTCATAGGGGGCTCGAGGAATACTGAAGCTTTCTTT

v_call: TRBV4-1
clone_size: -
j_call: TRBJ1-1
d_call: -
cdr3_aa: CASSPAGEGGTEAFF
cdr3_nt: TGCGCCAGCAGCCCCGCAGGGGAGGGGGGGACTGAAGCTTTCTTT

v_call: TRBV5-1
clone_size: once
j_call: TRBJ1-6
d_call: -
cdr3_aa: CASSLVALSPLHF
cdr3_nt: TGCGCCAGCAGCTTGGTTGCCCTATCACCCCTCCACTTT

v_call: TRBV6-5
clone_size: -
j_call: TRBJ2-1
d_call: -
cdr3_aa: CASSYSKQGSEQFF
cdr3_nt: TGTGCCAGCAGTTACTCGAAACAGGGTAGTGAGCAGTTCTTC

v_call: TRBV4-2
clone_size: -
j_call: TRBJ1-3
d_call: TRBD1
cdr3_aa: CASSQVVQVWSGTGFSVGNTIYF
cdr3_nt: TGTGCCAGCAGCCAAGTTGTTCAAGTCTGGTCCGGGACAGGGTTTTCGGTTGGAAACACCATATATTTT

v_call: TRBV10-3
clone_size: -
j_call: TRBJ2-5
d_call: -
cdr3_aa: CAISESETQYF
cdr3_nt: TGTGCCATCAGTGAATCTGAGACCCAGTACTTC

v_call: TRBV3-1/TRBV3-2
clone_size: -
j_call: TRBJ2-7
d_call: TRBD2
cdr3_aa: CASSPGTSYGSYEQYF
cdr3_nt: TGTGCCAGCAGTCCCGGGACTAGCTATGGCTCCTACGAGCAGTACTTC